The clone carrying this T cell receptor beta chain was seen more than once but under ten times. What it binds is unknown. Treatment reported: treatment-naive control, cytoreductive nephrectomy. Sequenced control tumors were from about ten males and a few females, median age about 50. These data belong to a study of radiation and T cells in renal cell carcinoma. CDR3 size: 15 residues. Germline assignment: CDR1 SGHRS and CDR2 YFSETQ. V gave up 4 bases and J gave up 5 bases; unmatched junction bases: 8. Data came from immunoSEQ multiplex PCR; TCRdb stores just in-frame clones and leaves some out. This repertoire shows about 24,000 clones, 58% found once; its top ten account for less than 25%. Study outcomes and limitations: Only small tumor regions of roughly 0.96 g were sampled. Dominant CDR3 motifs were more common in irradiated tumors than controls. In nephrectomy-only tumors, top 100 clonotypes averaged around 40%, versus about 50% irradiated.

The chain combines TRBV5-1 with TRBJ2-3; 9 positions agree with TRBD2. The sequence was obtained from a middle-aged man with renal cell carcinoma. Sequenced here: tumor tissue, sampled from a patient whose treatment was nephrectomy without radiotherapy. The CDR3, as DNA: TGCGCCAGCAGCCTGGGCGGGAGGGGTGAAGATACGCAGTATTTT. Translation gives CASSLGGRGEDTQYF. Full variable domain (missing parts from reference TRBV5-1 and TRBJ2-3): KAGVTQTPRYLIKTRGQQVTLSCSPISGHRSVSWYQQTPGQGLQFLFEYFSETQRNKGNFPGRFSGRQFSNSRSEMNVSTLELGDSALYLCASSLGGRGEDTQYFGPGTRLTVL.